This T cell receptor (beta chain) was retrieved from a study of cytomegalovirus exposure and HLA in healthy donors (TCRdb year 2017). At the level of the whole study: An earlier analysis of several hundred of the donors reported about 280 Gb of sequence data and some 110 million unique TCR beta sequences obtained from 180 million or so T cells. An early release covering 500 to 750 HLA-typed donors comprised around 300 gigabases of sequencing data and 65 million to 100 million unique TCR sequences. Of the roughly 420 genotyped donors, 65% to 90% were placed in the genetic ancestry cluster associated with self-reported Caucasian donors. The study was designed to test whether signatures of past pathogen exposure could be identified by cataloging public T cell receptors. Using immunosequencing, the study profiled T cell repertoires from 640 or so subjects and related those repertoires to cytomegalovirus serostatus. Besides the first cohort of around 700 subjects, a separate validation cohort made up of over a hundred different subjects was used. To predict cytomegalovirus infection status, the study combined high-throughput TCR immunosequencing, statistical association of individual TCRs with disease status, and machine learning. A later analysis re-examined previously published TCR beta repertoires from more than 650 donors and added high-resolution HLA genotyping to investigate patterns of TCR occurrence. The later analysis used no new phenotypic data to find candidate immune exposures, relying instead on TCR beta sequences and their occurrence across donors. To decide whether each TCR beta V gene segment behaved as functional or pseudogenic, an earlier analysis of 587 of the donors relied on high-throughput TCR beta sequencing. Donor age, sex, ethnicity and CMV serostatus were compiled alongside the repertoire data. In a later genetic analysis, genome-wide SNP genotypes for about three fifths of the roughly 670 donors were used, and that subset was treated as a discovery cohort. All discovery cohort repertoires had been generated on a single sequencing platform. HLA typing included class I and class II loci at four-digit resolution. Typing coverage varied by locus: roughly 620-640 donors for A, B, C, DRB1 and DQB1; roughly 560 for DQA1; approximately 570 for DPA1; about 450 for DPB1. Because of strong linkage in the cohort, a few DR-DQ haplotypes were treated as single units for association and clustering. Across 300 to 400 genotyped donors of the cohort, an average of approximately 240,000 unique TCR beta nucleotide sequences per donor were sequenced, and 15% to 20% of those sequences were non-productive.

The investigation overall reported the following: Because HLA typing was unavailable for some donors at each locus, only the typed subset was used in association tests. In an earlier analysis of about 600 of the donors, most TCR beta V segments appeared in productive rearrangements about 90% or about 30% of the time, broadly matching IMGT annotations. The study listed around 160 TCR beta chains as associated with cytomegalovirus. A group of highly shared sequence variants was considered likely to be a technical artifact of the sequencing pipeline. Presence/absence analyses assumed roughly uniform sequencing depth across donors, an assumption that may not hold. In a later analysis, the rate of TCR association differed among HLA loci, with DRB1 alleles having the most associated TCRs and HLA-C alleles having the fewest. Most CMV-associated TCR beta chains appeared to be HLA-restricted in a later analysis, and the HLA associations seemed to be driven largely by CMV exposure. Correlated functional status among segregating V segments might be attributable to linkage disequilibrium, but an unknown experimental factor could not be ruled out. The authors suggested that the approach could potentially be extended to other disease states and immunological phenotypes. In vitro tests confirmed that a few of the cytomegalovirus-associated TCR beta chains recognize cytomegalovirus antigens. In a later genetic analysis, fewer N-insertions in productive TCRs were reported among donors in an Asian-associated ancestry cluster than the roughly 670-donor mean. Most TCR sequences were seen in very few donors, while some public TCRs were found in many individuals. A later analysis found that HLA-associated TCR beta chains were more clonally expanded and had lower generation probabilities than equally common non-associated chains. The classifier was reported to diagnose cytomegalovirus status with high specificity and sensitivity in both the original and validation cohorts. The 87-base-pair reads could not distinguish some IMGT-functional V segments, including TRBV6-2 and TRBV6-3, so those segments were excluded. In a later analysis, several top co-occurrence clusters were reported to appear linked to parvovirus B19, influenza, CMV and Epstein-Barr virus. Assigning TCR associations to individual alleles was difficult when HLA alleles, especially DR and DQ, strongly co-occurred. A further reported finding was that TCR beta sequences accurately predicted the HLA-A and HLA-B alleles for most subjects in the first cohort. In this cohort, only TCR beta chains were sequenced, and detectable features were limited by the absence of alpha or paired-chain data. In a later analysis, 15,000 to 20,000 TCR beta sequences were associated with specific HLA alleles at a false discovery rate of 0.05. For the cohort, immune exposure information was limited to CMV serostatus. Because counts were too low, more than 15 rarely observed V segments, including chromosome 9 orphons, were excluded from the earlier analysis of fewer than 650 of the donors. V-gene and J-gene trimming of TCR beta chains was associated with a missense DCLRE1C variant in a later genetic analysis, and the association was replicated in an independent cohort.

The cohort consisted of hundreds of healthy bone marrow donors. Cohort members were all nominally healthy when sampled, although unrecorded immune exposures were likely present. The donor tested CMV seronegative and was one of the 352 seronegative cohort members. A peripheral blood sample was provided by each donor, and peripheral blood mononuclear cells were used for TCR beta sequencing. The Qiagen DNeasy Blood Extraction Kit was used to extract genomic DNA from the blood cell samples. As concerns this clone: The specificity of this receptor is unknown. No per-base quality is available; no much larger clone lies one base away.

Library generation was performed with the immunoSEQ multiplex PCR assay. For the multiplex PCR, a mixture combining 60 forward primers for TCR Vbeta segments and 13 reverse primers for TCR Jbeta segments was used. Amplification of the CDR3 region of rearranged TCR beta genes was performed with a multiplex PCR assay on genomic DNA. The amplified TCR beta libraries were sequenced on the Illumina HiSeq System as 87-base-pair reads. The authors processed their data as follows. A later analysis counted tens of millions of unique TCR beta chains across the 550 to 800 repertoires, and about 10 million of these chains were shared by at least two donors. Raw reads were error-corrected and collapsed into unique sequences with a nearest-neighbor algorithm that merged closely related sequences to remove PCR and sequencing errors. V, D and J gene segments were assigned by aligning CDR3 sequences to IMGT reference sequences. For a sequence to be retained, a match of at least six nucleotides to both a V gene segment and a J gene segment was required. A rearrangement was called productive if the CDR3 had no stop codons and remained in frame with V and J, and every other rearrangement was called non-productive. CDR3 was defined according to IMGT convention as the region running from the second conserved V-encoded cysteine to the conserved J-encoded phenylalanine. Sequences without an unambiguous match to a single V gene segment were excluded from the earlier analysis of 587 of the donors. An earlier analysis of about 590 of the donors classified V segments as functional when productive rearrangements were above 56.7% and as segregating when the standard deviation between donors was above 5%. A statistical classification framework was developed to diagnose cytomegalovirus status using the catalog of TCR beta chain sequences. A later analysis assigned V and J genes by comparing TCR nucleotide sequences with IMGT/GENE-DB human TR gene sequences. A later analysis assigned CDR3 sequences and most-parsimonious VDJ recombination scenarios with the TCRdist pipeline. A later analysis defined each TCR beta chain by its CDR3 amino acid sequence plus V-gene family, and excluded reads lacking a unique V-gene family. In a later analysis, 550 to 650 highly shared, low-generation-probability nucleotide sequences were removed to address suspected cross-contamination and a sequencing artifact. In a later analysis, a clonal expansion index for each public chain was calculated from normalized within-repertoire ranks of inferred template counts. In a later analysis, generation probabilities were computed with a VDJ recombination model fitted to out-of-frame rearrangements, and the resulting probabilities were checked against IGoR. Hypergeometric tests were used in a later analysis to score TCR-TCR, TCR-HLA and TCR-CMV co-occurrence, with a repertoire-size bias correction applied to the TCR pairs. In a later analysis, false discovery rates were estimated by permuting HLA or CMV assignments 20 times. In a later analysis, co-occurring TCRs were grouped using DBSCAN, with TCRdist sequence similarity added in when clustering inside HLA-allele-positive subsets. Repertoires with fewer than 30,000 or more than 120,000 public chains were left out of co-occurrence clustering, as were five repertoires with anomalous nucleotide sharing. The source is immuneACCESS, and TCRdb retained only in-frame sequences with V and J called. Part of the clones is not carried over; for the studies checked, unresolved V genes explain less than half of this, and the remainder is unexplained. V, J and clone size are taken as reported in that table, and D and trimming were inferred from the DNA itself. Present in this sample are approximately 190,000 clones, 75% to 85% of which were seen just once. Around 0.75% of the sample is in the top ten clones.

V is clipped by 5 bases and J by 6 bases, and the sequence between their germline boundaries is 7 bases long. Inclusive of the bounding cysteine and phenylalanine, the CDR3 is 11 residues long. Kept here is only the CDR3 DNA, which spans 33 bases and is read in frame from base 1. Per the germline V gene (reference sequence), PRHDT is the CDR1 and FYEKMQ is the CDR2. This chain joins TRBV13 to TRBJ1-2; possibly the D gene is TRBD1, per 6 matching bases. This TCR was sampled from a woman aged 18-29 years in good health and CMV-seronegative. Sequencing was done on a sample of PBMCs. The sequence in DNA is TGTGCCAGCAGCAGGGGGAATGGCTACACCTTC. Its protein reads: CASSRGNGYTF.